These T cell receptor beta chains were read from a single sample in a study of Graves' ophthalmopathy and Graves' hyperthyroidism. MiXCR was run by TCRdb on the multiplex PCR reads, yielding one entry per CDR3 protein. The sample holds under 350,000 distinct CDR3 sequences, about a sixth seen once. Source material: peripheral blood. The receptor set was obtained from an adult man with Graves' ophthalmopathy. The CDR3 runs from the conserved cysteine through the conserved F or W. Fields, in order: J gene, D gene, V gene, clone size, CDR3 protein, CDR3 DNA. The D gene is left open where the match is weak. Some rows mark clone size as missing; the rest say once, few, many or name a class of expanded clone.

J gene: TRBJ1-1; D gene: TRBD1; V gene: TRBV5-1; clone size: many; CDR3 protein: CASSLQGATEAFF; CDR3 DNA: TGCGCCAGCAGCTTACAGGGGGCCACTGAAGCTTTCTTT
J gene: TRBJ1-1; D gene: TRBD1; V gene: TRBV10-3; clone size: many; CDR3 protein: CAISESMTGRTEAFF; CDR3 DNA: TGTGCCATCAGTGAGTCGATGACAGGGCGCACTGAAGCTTTCTTT
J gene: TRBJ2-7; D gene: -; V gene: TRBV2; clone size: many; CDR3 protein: CASSRDLGTEQYF; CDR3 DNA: TGTGCCAGCAGCCGGGACTTAGGAACGGAGCAGTACTTC
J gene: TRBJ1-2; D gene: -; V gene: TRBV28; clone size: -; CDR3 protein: CASSLNKGGGYTF; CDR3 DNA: TGTGCCAGCAGTCTGAATAAGGGTGGAGGCTACACCTTC
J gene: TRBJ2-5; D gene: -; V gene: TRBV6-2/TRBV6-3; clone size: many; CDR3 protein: CASSYFQETQYF; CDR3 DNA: TGTGCCAGCAGTTACTTTCAAGAGACCCAGTACTTC
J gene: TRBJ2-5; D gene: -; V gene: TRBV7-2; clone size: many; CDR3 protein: CASSFSGSGAQYF; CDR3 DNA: TGTGCCAGCAGCTTTTCAGGGTCAGGGGCCCAGTACTTC
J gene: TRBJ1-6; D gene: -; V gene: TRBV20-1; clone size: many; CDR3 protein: CSARGGNVRLNSPLHF; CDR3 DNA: TGCAGTGCTAGAGGAGGGAACGTCAGGCTTAATTCACCCCTCCACTTT
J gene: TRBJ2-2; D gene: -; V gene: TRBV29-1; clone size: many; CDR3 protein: CSGSIGAGELFF; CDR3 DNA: TGCAGCGGTAGCATTGGGGCCGGGGAGCTGTTTTTT
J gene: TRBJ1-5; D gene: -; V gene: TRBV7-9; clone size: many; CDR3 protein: CASSLETRQPQHF; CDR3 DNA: TGTGCCAGCAGCTTAGAGACGCGTCAGCCCCAGCATTTT
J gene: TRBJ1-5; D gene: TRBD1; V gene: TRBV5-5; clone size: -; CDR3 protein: CASSLEGQRNQPQHF; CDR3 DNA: TGTGCCAGCAGCTTGGAGGGACAGAGGAATCAGCCCCAGCATTTT
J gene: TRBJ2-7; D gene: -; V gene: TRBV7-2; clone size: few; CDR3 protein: CASSLTVRESYEQYF; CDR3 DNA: TGTGCCAGCAGCCTCACGGTGCGGGAATCCTACGAGCAGTACTTC
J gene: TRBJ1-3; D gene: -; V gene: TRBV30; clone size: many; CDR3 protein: CAHQGGNSGNTIYF; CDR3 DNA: TGTGCCCATCAGGGAGGTAACTCTGGAAACACCATATATTTT
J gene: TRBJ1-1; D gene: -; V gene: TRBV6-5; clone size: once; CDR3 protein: CASSYDDSEAFF; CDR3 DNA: TGTGCCAGCAGTTACGACGACAGTGAAGCTTTCTTT
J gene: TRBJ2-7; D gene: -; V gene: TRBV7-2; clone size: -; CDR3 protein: CASSWRALYEQYF; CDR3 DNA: TGTGCCAGCAGCTGGAGGGCACTCTACGAGCAGTACTTC
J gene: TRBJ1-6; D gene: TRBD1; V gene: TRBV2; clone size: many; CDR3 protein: CASRVTGTSAPLHF; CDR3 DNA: TGTGCCAGCAGGGTGACAGGGACCTCGGCACCCCTCCACTTT
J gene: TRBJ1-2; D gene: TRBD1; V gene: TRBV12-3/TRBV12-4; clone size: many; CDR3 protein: CASSSRGLWGYTF; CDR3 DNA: TGTGCCAGCAGTTCCAGGGGGTTGTGGGGCTACACCTTC
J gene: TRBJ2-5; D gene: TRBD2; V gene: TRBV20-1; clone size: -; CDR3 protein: CSAGPASGRVGETQYF; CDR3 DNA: TGCAGTGCTGGCCCGGCTAGCGGGAGGGTTGGAGAGACCCAGTACTTC
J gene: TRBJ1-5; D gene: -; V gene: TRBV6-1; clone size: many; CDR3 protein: CASSKNRDQPQHF; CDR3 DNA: TGTGCCAGCAGTAAGAACAGGGATCAGCCCCAGCATTTT
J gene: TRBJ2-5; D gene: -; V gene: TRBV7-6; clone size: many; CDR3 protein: CASSPGIGTQYF; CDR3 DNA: TGTGCCAGCAGCCCGGGCATCGGGACCCAGTACTTC
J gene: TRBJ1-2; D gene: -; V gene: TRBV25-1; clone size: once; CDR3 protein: CASSDRLTMYGYTF; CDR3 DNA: TGTGCCAGCAGTGATCGGCTAACGATGTATGGCTACACCTTC
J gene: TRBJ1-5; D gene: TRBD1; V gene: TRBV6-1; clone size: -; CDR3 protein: CASSDRTGHSNQPQHF; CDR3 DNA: TGTGCCAGCAGTGACAGGACAGGACATAGCAATCAGCCCCAGCATTTT
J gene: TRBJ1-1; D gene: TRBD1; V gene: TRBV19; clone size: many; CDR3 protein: CAEPRGESTEAFF; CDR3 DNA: TGTGCGGAGCCCAGGGGGGAGAGCACTGAAGCTTTCTTT
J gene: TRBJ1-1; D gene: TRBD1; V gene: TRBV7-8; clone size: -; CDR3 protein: CASSPDRAFLNTEAFF; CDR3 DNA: TGTGCCAGCAGCCCAGACAGGGCCTTTCTGAACACTGAAGCTTTCTTT
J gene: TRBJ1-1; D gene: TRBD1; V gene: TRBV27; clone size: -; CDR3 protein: CASRKTGSPEAFF; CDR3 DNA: TGTGCCAGCAGGAAGACAGGGAGTCCTGAAGCTTTCTTT
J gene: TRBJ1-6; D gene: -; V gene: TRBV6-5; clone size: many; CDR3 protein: CASSYREDRSPLHF; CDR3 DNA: TGTGCCAGCAGTTACAGGGAAGACCGTTCACCCCTCCACTTT
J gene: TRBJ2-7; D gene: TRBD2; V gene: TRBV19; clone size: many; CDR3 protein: CASSMSGTSKLWYEQYF; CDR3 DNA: TGTGCCAGTAGTATGTCCGGGACTAGCAAATTATGGTACGAGCAGTACTTC
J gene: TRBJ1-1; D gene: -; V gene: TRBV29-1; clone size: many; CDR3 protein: CSVEGQHTEAFF; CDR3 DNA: TGCAGCGTTGAAGGGCAGCACACTGAAGCTTTCTTT
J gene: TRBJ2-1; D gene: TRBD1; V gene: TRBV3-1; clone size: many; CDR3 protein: CASSQGLGGQAYDEQFF; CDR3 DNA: TGTGCCAGCAGCCAAGGATTAGGGGGACAGGCTTACGATGAGCAGTTCTTC
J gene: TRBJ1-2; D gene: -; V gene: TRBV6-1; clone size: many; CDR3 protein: CASSAESSGPYGYTF; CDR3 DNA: TGTGCCAGCAGTGCCGAGTCTTCGGGACCTTATGGCTACACCTTC
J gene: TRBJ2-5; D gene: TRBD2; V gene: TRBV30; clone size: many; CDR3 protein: CAWSVQGLGHITRETQYF; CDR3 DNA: TGTGCCTGGAGTGTTCAGGGACTAGGACACATTACCCGAGAGACCCAGTACTTC
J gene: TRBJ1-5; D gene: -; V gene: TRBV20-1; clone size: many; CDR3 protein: CSASVGEFNQPQHF; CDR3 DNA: TGCAGTGCTAGTGTGGGGGAGTTCAATCAGCCCCAGCATTTT
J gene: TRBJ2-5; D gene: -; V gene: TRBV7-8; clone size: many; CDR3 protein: CASSLARQGPRETQYF; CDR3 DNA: TGTGCCAGCAGCTTAGCGCGGCAGGGCCCCCGAGAGACCCAGTACTTC
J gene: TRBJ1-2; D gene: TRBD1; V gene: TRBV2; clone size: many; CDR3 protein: CAALEQGYGYTF; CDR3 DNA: TGTGCCGCTTTGGAACAGGGGTATGGCTACACCTTC
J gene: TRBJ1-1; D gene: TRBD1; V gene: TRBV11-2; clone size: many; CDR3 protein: CASSTNQGGEAFF; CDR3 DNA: TGTGCCAGCAGCACAAATCAGGGGGGGGAAGCTTTCTTT
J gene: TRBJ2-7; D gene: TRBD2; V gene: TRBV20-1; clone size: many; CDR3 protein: CSARDSSRGSSYEQYF; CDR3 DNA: TGCAGTGCTAGAGATAGTTCACGCGGGAGCTCCTACGAGCAGTACTTC
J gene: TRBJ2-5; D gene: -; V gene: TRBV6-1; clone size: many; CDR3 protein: CASSNLGGTQYF; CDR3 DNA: TGTGCCAGCAGCAACCTCGGTGGGACCCAGTACTTC
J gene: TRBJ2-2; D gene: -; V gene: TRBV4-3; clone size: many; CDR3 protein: CASSRLGTGELFF; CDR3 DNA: TGCGCCAGCAGCCGCCTAGGGACCGGGGAGCTGTTTTTT
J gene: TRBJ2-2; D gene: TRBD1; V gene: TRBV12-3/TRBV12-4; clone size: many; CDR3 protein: CASIGQGTGELFF; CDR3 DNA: TGTGCCAGCATCGGACAGGGAACCGGGGAGCTGTTTTTT
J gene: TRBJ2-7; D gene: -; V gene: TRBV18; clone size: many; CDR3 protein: CASSLHPTGHNEQYF; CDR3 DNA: TGTGCCAGCTCACTCCACCCGACAGGCCACAACGAGCAGTACTTC
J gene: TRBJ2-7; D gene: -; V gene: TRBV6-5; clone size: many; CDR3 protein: CASSYKGLALPYEQYF; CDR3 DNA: TGTGCCAGCAGTTACAAGGGACTGGCCCTCCCCTACGAGCAGTACTTC
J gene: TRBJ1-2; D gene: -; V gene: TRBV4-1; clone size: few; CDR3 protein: CASSQGRMDYGYIF; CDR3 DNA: TGCGCCAGCAGCCAGGGACGAATGGACTATGGCTACATCTTC
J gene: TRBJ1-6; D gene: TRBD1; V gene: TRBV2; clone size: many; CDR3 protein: CAITGVDRGLDSPLHF; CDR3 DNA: TGTGCCATCACTGGGGTCGACAGGGGGCTTGATTCACCCCTCCACTTT
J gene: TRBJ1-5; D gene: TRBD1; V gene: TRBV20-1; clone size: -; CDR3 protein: CSARDGRGLNQPQHF; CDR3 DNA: TGCAGTGCTAGAGACGGGAGGGGGCTAAATCAGCCCCAGCATTTT
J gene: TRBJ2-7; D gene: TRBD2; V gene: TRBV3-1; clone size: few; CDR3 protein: CASSPWTSRYEQYF; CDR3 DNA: TGTGCCAGCAGCCCCTGGACTAGCCGCTACGAGCAGTACTTC
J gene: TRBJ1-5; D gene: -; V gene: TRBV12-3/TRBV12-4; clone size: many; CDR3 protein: CASREAWGQPQHF; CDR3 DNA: TGTGCCAGCAGGGAGGCCTGGGGTCAGCCCCAGCATTTT
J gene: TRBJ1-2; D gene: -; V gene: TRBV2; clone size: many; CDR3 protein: CASSEARGEGGYTF; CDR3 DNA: TGTGCCAGCAGTGAAGCGCGGGGAGAGGGCGGCTACACCTTC
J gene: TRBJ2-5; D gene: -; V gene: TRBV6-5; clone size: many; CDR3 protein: CASSYLPGNQETQYF; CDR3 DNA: TGTGCCAGCAGTTACCTCCCGGGGAACCAAGAGACCCAGTACTTC
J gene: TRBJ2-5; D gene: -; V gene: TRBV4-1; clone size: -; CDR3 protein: CASSQADYRDPETQYF; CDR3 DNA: TGCGCCAGCAGCCAAGCTGATTACAGGGACCCAGAGACCCAGTACTTC